This T cell receptor (beta chain) was found in a study of CD8 T cells in ankylosing spondylitis. The study's findings and limits: A TCR beta motif of roughly 8 highly homologous variants appeared characteristic of ankylosing spondylitis blood. Both synovial fluid and blood in reactive arthritis had previously been reported to carry some motif variants. Disease-linked clones reportedly showed significant enrichment in matched ankylosing spondylitis synovial fluid. Disease-linked clones displayed a CD8+ phenotype and appeared relatively rarely in peripheral blood.

This clonotype has ten or more counts. Antigen specificity is unknown. Quantitative 5'-RACE with molecular barcodes generated TCR beta libraries. TCRdb itself ran the 5' RACE reads through MiXCR, one entry per CDR3 protein. The table lists roughly 470,000 distinct CDR3 sequences, 25% to 30% of them singletons, with over 0.8% in the top ten. Sequencing input: blood, either unsorted or a sorted T cell fraction (not recorded which). The clonotype was recovered from a male donor with ankylosing spondylitis.

The CDR3 region is CASSPFRTSGRSESEQFF. In DNA form, the CDR3 reads TGTGCCAGCAGCCCCTTTAGGACTAGCGGGAGGAGTGAGAGTGAGCAGTTCTTC. The chain is built from TRBV14 and TRBJ2-1, with 14 bases matching TRBD2. The CDR3 is 18 amino acids. Germline-derived CDR1 and CDR2 are SGHDN and FVKESK. Trimming cost V 4 bases and J 9 bases; bases outside gene matches: 14.